This T cell receptor (beta chain) was sequenced in a study of blood T cell repertoires in COVID-19. At the level of the study: The United States, Italy and Spain were the sources of the acute and convalescent COVID-19 samples. T cells, B-cell-depleted T cells, or PBMCs provided the cDNA or gDNA that served as material.

The CDR3 totals 16 residues. The V end was cut by 2 bases, the J end by 0 bases, with 11 bases between. Looked up from germline, CDR1 is KGHSH and CDR2 is LQKENI. In the original workflow: Reference gene primer amplification in the assay estimated nucleated cell counts. TCRdb keeps only in-frame clones here, not all; method: immunoSEQ multiplex PCR. V, J and clone size were drawn from that table, and D and trimming were deduced from the DNA. The table includes roughly 310,000 clones, roughly 90% detected once. The rearrangement links TRBV18 to TRBJ1-5, with a weak D call TRBD1 (6 bases). This clonotype was sampled from a man in his 60s who had recovered from COVID-19. The sequenced sample consisted of PBMCs or T cells enriched from blood (not recorded which). CDR3 protein: CASSPTTGNSNQPQHF. CDR3 in DNA: TGTGCCAGCTCACCAACGACAGGCAATAGCAATCAGCCCCAGCATTTT.